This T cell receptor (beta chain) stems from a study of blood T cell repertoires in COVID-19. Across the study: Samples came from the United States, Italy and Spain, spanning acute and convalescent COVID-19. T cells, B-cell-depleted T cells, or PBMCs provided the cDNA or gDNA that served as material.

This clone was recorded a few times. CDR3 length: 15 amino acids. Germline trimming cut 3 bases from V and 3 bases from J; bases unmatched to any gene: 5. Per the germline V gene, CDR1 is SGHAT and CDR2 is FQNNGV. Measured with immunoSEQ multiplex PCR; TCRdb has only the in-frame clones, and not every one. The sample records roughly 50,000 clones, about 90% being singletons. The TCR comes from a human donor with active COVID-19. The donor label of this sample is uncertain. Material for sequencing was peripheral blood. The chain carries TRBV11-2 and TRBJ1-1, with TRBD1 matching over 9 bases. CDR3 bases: TGTGCCAGCAGCTTTACAGGGGGCTCTGACACTGAAGCTTTCTTT. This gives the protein CASSFTGGSDTEAFF.